The 22 T cell receptor beta chains reported below all come from one sample, sequenced in a study of control samples from healthy donors and cancer patients. Produced via immunoSEQ multiplex PCR; TCRdb's table is partial and in-frame only. The sample holds roughly 70,000 clones, over 75% seen once. The sequenced sample consisted of blood. These receptors were obtained from a man aged 50 or older in good health.

This chain connects TRBV12-3 or TRBV12-4 to TRBJ1-1, with D uncertain. The CDR3 loop spans 12 amino acids. V lost 3 bases to trimming and J lost 8 bases, with 10 bases between them. The chain's CDR3 is CASSFTRAEAFF. As DNA, the CDR3 is TGTGCCAGCAGTTTTACAAGAGCAGAAGCTTTCTTT.

This clone was seen a handful of times. The rearrangement joins TRBV6-5 to TRBJ2-2; no firm D call. Trimming shortened V by 6 bases and J by 4 bases, and 12 bases separated the two germline ends. The CDR3 is made up of 14 amino acids. Germline-derived CDR1 and CDR2 are MNHEY and SVGAGI. The CDR3: CASSTKSVTGELFF. CDR3 nucleotides: TGTGCCAGCAGCACCAAGTCGGTCACCGGGGAGCTGTTTTTT.

The gene calls are TRBV29-1 and TRBJ1-2; D is possibly TRBD1 (6 bases). The germline V gene has CDR1 SQVTM and CDR2 ANQGSEA. The CDR3 totals 14 residues. Trimming cost V 0 bases and J 5 bases, with 13 bases left between them. The CDR3 here is CSVEDHATGYGYTF. The CDR3 coding sequence is TGCAGCGTTGAAGATCATGCGACAGGATATGGCTACACCTTC.

The chain joins TRBV10-3 to TRBJ2-1; no clear D. V lost 4 bases to trimming and J lost 0 bases, with 7 bases between them. The germline V gene encodes CDR1 ENHRY and CDR2 SYGVKD. The CDR3 runs 14 residues. This CDR3 is CAISGQTSYNEQFF. The CDR3 DNA follows: TGTGCCATCAGTGGCCAAACCTCCTACAATGAGCAGTTCTTC.

This rearrangement joins TRBV21-1 to TRBJ2-3; the DNA was not used to check the table's D call, TRBD1. TRBV21-1 is annotated as a pseudogene. CDR3 length: 13 residues. This chain's CDR3 is CASTTGGTDTQYF. The CDR3 bases are TGTGCCAGCACTACAGGGGGAACAGATACGCAGTATTTT.

The chain carries TRBV10-3 and TRBJ2-2, with a tentative D call TRBD1 (6 bases). The germline gives CDR1 ENHRY, CDR2 SYGVKD. V lost 2 bases and J 8 bases, leaving 9 bases between the germline ends. The CDR3 loop spans 13 amino acids. CDR3 sequence reads: CAISESGQGELFF. CDR3 nucleotides: TGTGCCATCAGTGAGAGCGGACAGGGGGAGCTGTTTTTT.

The chain carries TRBV5-4 and TRBJ2-5; 9 nucleotides line up with TRBD2. With 0 bases clipped from V and 8 bases from J, the junction kept 5 bases outside the gene matches. The CDR3 has 14 residues. CDR1 and CDR2 (germline): SGHNT, YYREEE (reference sequence). This CDR3 is CASSLEGLAPTQYF. The CDR3 DNA reads as TGTGCCAGCAGCTTGGAGGGACTAGCTCCTACCCAGTACTTC.

J is TRBJ2-1 and V is TRBV16, with D unclear. The CDR3 is 14 residues long. V lost 4 bases to trimming and J lost 0 bases, with 7 bases between them. Germline V gene sequence: CDR1 KGHSY, CDR2 FQNENV. CDR3 in amino acids: CASSLESSYNEQFF. The CDR3 DNA is TGTGCCAGCAGCCTTGAGAGCTCCTACAATGAGCAGTTCTTC.

The chain couples TRBV5-6 to TRBJ2-1; D not certain. The CDR3 sequence is 12 residues long. Germline V gives CDR1 SGHDT, CDR2 YYEEEE. The V end lost 5 bases, the J end lost 5 bases, and 8 bases lay between the germline ends. CDR3 sequence (DNA): TGTGCCAGCAGGCAACAGAACAATGAGCAGTTCTTC. As protein: CASRQQNNEQFF.

This chain joins TRBV11-3 and TRBJ2-7; TRBD2 might be the D (5 bases). Trimming took 2 bases from V and 0 from J, leaving 11 bases between them. Germline V lookup: CDR1 SGHNT, CDR2 YENEEA. The CDR3 is made up of 15 amino acids. The CDR3 DNA sequence: TGTGCCAGCAGCTTACCGGAGGCGGTCTCCTACGAGCAGTACTTC. Amino acid sequence: CASSLPEAVSYEQYF.

The chain combines TRBV30 with TRBJ1-2, with unresolved D. Germline V CDR1 and CDR2: GTSNPN, SVGIG (reference sequence). V lost 0 bases and J 8 bases, leaving 13 bases between the germline ends. The CDR3 contains 13 residues. The CDR3 reads CAWSVKRGYGYTF. CDR3 DNA: TGTGCCTGGAGTGTCAAACGGGGATACGGCTACACCTTC.

CDR3 protein: CASSDSSRNSPLHF. The CDR3 DNA sequence: TGTGCCAGCAGTGACTCGAGCCGGAATTCACCCCTCCACTTT. The chain joins TRBV6-4 to TRBJ1-6; D not resolved. Trimming pared 0 bases from V and 7 bases from J, leaving 7 bases between. The CDR3 has 14 amino acids. Germline-derived CDR1 and CDR2 are MRHNA and SNTAGT.

The chain is built from TRBV12-3 or TRBV12-4 and TRBJ1-5, with D unresolved. Trimming stripped 0 bases from V and 7 bases from J, with 4 bases between. This CDR3 has 12 amino acids. The CDR3 coding sequence is TGTGCCAGCAGTTTAGCGAGCCAGCCCCAGCATTTT. This encodes CASSLASQPQHF.

The CDR3 is CASSMDRATEAFF. CDR3 coding DNA: TGTGCCAGTAGTATGGACAGGGCTACTGAAGCTTTCTTT. The rearrangement joins TRBV19 to TRBJ1-1, with 8 nucleotides matching TRBD1. This CDR3 contains 13 residues. V shed 3 bases, J shed 5 bases, and the junction held 2 bases outside the gene matches. Germline V gene lookup returns CDR1 LNHDA and CDR2 SQIVND (reference sequence).

In its sample, this clone was seen once. V gene TRBV29-1 combines with J gene TRBJ1-1, with D perhaps TRBD1 (5 bases). Trimming stripped 2 bases from V and 8 bases from J, with 9 bases between. CDR1 SQVTM and CDR2 ANQGSEA come from the germline V gene. The CDR3 spans 11 residues. Written as DNA, the CDR3 is TGCAGCGTTGAATTGACAGACGAAGCTTTCTTT. It encodes CSVELTDEAFF.

This chain uses TRBV6-1 with TRBJ2-3, with 12 positions matching TRBD2. Per germline, CDR1 MNHNS and CDR2 SASEGT. This CDR3 region has 17 residues. With V trimmed by 4 bases and J by 5 bases, 10 bases remained unmatched. The CDR3 bases are TGTGCCAGCAGTGCCGCCCTAGCGGGGGGGCCTGGAGATACGCAGTATTTT. Its protein is CASSAALAGGPGDTQYF.

The chain is built from TRBV5-1 and TRBJ1-4; 9 bases agree with TRBD1. Germline CDR1 is SGHRS and CDR2 is YFSETQ. The CDR3 runs 18 residues. Losses at the gene ends were 1 base for V and 4 bases for J; bases not matched to a gene: 11. The DNA for the CDR3 is TGCGCCAGCAGCTTGATCCCGACAGGGGGAGGGGGTAATGAAAAACTGTTTTTT. It codes for CASSLIPTGGGGNEKLFF.

The rearrangement links TRBV7-2 to TRBJ1-3, with D unresolved. Trimming shortened V by 0 bases and J by 2 bases, and 11 bases separated the two germline ends. Looked up from germline, CDR1 is SGHTA and CDR2 is FQGNSA. This CDR3 comprises 16 residues. This CDR3 is CASSLATGLTGNTIYF. In DNA, the CDR3 is TGTGCCAGCAGCTTAGCAACGGGTTTGACTGGAAACACCATATATTTT.

The rearrangement joins TRBV15 to TRBJ2-1, with 7 positions matching TRBD2. Germline V gives CDR1 LNHNV, CDR2 YYDKDF (reference sequence). The V segment lost 0 bases and the J segment 3 bases; nucleotides outside the gene matches: 11. The CDR3 spans 18 residues. This CDR3 is CATSREKGLGGGYNEQFF. In nucleotides, the CDR3 is TGTGCCACCAGCAGAGAAAAGGGGCTAGGCGGGGGCTACAATGAGCAGTTCTTC. The full variable domain, rest sourced from reference TRBV15 and TRBJ2-1, is DAMVIQNPRYQVTQFGKPVTLSCSQTLNHNVMYWYQQKSSQAPKLLFHYYDKDFNNEADTPDNFQSRRPNTSFCFLDIRSPGLGDTAMYLCATSREKGLGGGYNEQFFGPGTRLTVL.

This chain joins TRBV7-2 and TRBJ1-5; D gene uncertain. The CDR3 sequence is 15 residues long. Trimming pared 2 bases from V and 5 bases from J, leaving 13 bases between. Germline CDR1 is SGHTA and CDR2 is FQGNSA. DNA of the CDR3: TGTGCCAGCAGCTTATCAACGGGGAGCCATCAGCCCCAGCATTTT. Residues: CASSLSTGSHQPQHF. The variable domain in full, with the rest retrieved from reference TRBV7-2 and TRBJ1-5, is GAGVSQSPSNKVTEKGKDVELRCDPISGHTALYWYRQSLGQGLEFLIYFQGNSAPDKSGLPSDRFSAERTGGSVSTLTIQRTQQEDSAVYLCASSLSTGSHQPQHFGDGTRLSIL.

This chain connects TRBV5-6 to TRBJ2-7; D may be TRBD1 (5 bases). This CDR3 region has 14 residues. V was trimmed by 3 bases and J by 0 bases, leaving 10 bases between them. Germline CDR1 SGHDT, CDR2 YYEEEE. The CDR3: CASSSGLSSYEQYF. In DNA form, the CDR3 reads TGTGCCAGCAGCTCAGGGCTCAGCTCCTACGAGCAGTACTTC.

The gene calls are TRBV14 and TRBJ2-1; D perhaps matches TRBD2 (6 bases). Germline V lookup: CDR1 SGHDN, CDR2 FVKESK. The CDR3 runs to 14 residues. V lost 0 bases and J 10 bases, leaving 13 bases between the germline ends. CDR3 nucleotide sequence: TGTGCCAGCAGCCAAGACGGGAGCGGCCTAGAGCAGTTCTTC. It is translated as CASSQDGSGLEQFF.